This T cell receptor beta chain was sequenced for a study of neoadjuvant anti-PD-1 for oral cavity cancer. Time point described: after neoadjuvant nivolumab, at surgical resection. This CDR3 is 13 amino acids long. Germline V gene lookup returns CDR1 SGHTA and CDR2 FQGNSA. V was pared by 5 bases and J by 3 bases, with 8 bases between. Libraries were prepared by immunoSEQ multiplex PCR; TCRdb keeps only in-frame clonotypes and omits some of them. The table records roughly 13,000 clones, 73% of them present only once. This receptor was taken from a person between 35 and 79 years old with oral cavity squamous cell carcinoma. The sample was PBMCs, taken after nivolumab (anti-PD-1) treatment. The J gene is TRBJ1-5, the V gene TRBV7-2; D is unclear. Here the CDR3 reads CASSPRYNQPQHF. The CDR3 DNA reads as TGTGCCAGCAGCCCCAGATACAATCAGCCCCAGCATTTT. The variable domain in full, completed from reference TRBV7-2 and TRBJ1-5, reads GAGVSQSPSNKVTEKGKDVELRCDPISGHTALYWYRQSLGQGLEFLIYFQGNSAPDKSGLPSDRFSAERTGGSVSTLTIQRTQQEDSAVYLCASSPRYNQPQHFGDGTRLSIL.